One and the same sample provided the 4 T cell receptor beta chains below, sequenced in a study of T cell changes during pregnancy in multiple sclerosis (dated by TCRdb to between 2018 and 2020). Library creation used the immunoSEQ multiplex PCR assay. TCRdb re-hosts the immuneACCESS table, in-frame sequences only. Its copies lack some clones; in the studies checked, an unresolved V gene accounts for under half of them, and the cause for the rest is not known. The sample profile shows under 50,000 clones; approximately 95% of them were found once. The top ten clones comprise 5.5% to 6% of the sample. The specimen was CD8+ T cells from peripheral blood mononuclear cells, collected in the first trimester of pregnancy. These receptors all stem from a female donor with multiple sclerosis, enrolled in a pregnancy study.

The V call is TRBV6-5, the J call TRBJ2-2; D ambiguous. Germline V gene data show CDR1 as MNHEY and CDR2 as SVGAGI. V lost 4 bases, J lost 6 bases, and 6 bases lay in between. This CDR3 has 12 amino acids. The CDR3 protein is CASSLSSGELFF. The CDR3, as DNA: TGTGCCAGCAGTTTGTCCTCCGGGGAGCTGTTTTTT.

CDR3 residues: CASRPDRGPESSYEQYF. DNA for the CDR3: TGCGCCAGCAGACCCGACAGGGGCCCCGAAAGCTCCTACGAGCAGTACTTC. The gene calls are TRBV10-1 and TRBJ2-7, with 8 positions matching TRBD1. V lost 6 bases, J lost 0 bases, and 13 bases stayed unmatched. Germline CDR1 WNHNN, CDR2 SYGVQD (reference sequence). CDR3 length: 17 amino acids.

The V call is TRBV5-4, the J call TRBJ2-5; D uncertain. The CDR3 loop spans 14 amino acids. The V gene lost 1 base and the J gene lost 3 bases, with 10 bases spanning the gap. The germline CDR1 and CDR2 sequences are SGHNT and YYREEE (reference sequence). CDR3 in amino acids: CASSLNNQKETQYF. In nucleotides, the CDR3 is TGTGCCAGCAGCTTGAATAACCAGAAAGAGACCCAGTACTTC.

This chain uses TRBV4-1 with TRBJ1-5; TRBD1 aligns across 9 bases. Germline lookup yields CDR1 MGHRA and CDR2 YSYEKL. This CDR3 spans 15 amino acids. Losses at the gene ends were 2 bases for V and 2 bases for J; bases not matched to a gene: 1. CDR3: CASSQRTGGNQPQHF. CDR3 nucleotides: TGCGCCAGCAGCCAACGGACAGGGGGCAATCAGCCCCAGCATTTT.